The clone carrying this T cell receptor (beta chain) was found many times. CDR1 MDHEN and CDR2 SYDVKM come from the germline V gene. CDR3 size: 16 residues. J lost 5 bases, V lost 6 bases, and 11 bases had no gene match. The data originate from a study of neurological immune-mediated disorders. One entry per CDR3 protein results from TCRdb running MiXCR on the 5' RACE reads. Among approximately 87,000 distinct CDR3 sequences listed, 14% were seen once. This clonotype originated in a woman aged 50 to 65 in good health. The sequenced sample was PBMCs. The V and J genes are TRBV28 and TRBJ2-7, with 12 nucleotides matching TRBD1. Here the CDR3 DNA reads TGTGCCAGCAGACCCCCCCCGGGACAGGGGGCGGACGAGCAGTACTTC. Encoded protein: CASRPPPGQGADEQYF.